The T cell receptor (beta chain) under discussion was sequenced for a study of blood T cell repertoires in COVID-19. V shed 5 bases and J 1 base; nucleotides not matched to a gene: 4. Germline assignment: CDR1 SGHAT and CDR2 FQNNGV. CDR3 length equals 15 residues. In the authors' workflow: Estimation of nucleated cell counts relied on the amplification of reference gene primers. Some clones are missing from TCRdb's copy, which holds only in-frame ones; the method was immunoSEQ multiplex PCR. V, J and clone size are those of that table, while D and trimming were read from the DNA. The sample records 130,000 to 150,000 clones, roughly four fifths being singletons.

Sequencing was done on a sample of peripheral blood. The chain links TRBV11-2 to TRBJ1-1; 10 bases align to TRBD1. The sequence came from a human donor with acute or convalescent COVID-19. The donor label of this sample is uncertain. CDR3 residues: CASSRTGGWNTEAFF. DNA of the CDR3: TGTGCCAGCAGCCGGACAGGGGGATGGAACACTGAAGCTTTCTTT.